This T cell receptor (beta chain) was obtained from a study of T cells after yellow fever vaccination. Study-wide points: Clonotypes shared by both compartments, CD4 and CD8, made up a small share. Subsequent booster samples again held most clones from primary vaccination (approximately 95% CD4, just under 90% CD8). Abundant clonotypes from the bulk population could have been carried over as contaminants into FACS-sorted repertoires.

This clonotype was seen ten or more times. Its target is not known. The CDR3 covers 15 residues. Germline-derived CDR1 and CDR2 are MGHRA and YSYEKL. The V and J ends lost 1 base and 2 bases respectively, with 8 bases between them. For TCR, cDNA came from 5'RACE template switching, which added a universal primer site and UMIs. Each CDR3 protein is one row after TCRdb ran MiXCR on the 5' RACE reads. The sample holds about 58,000 distinct CDR3 sequences, roughly 6.9% seen once. The source was CD8+ T cells sorted from PBMCs, collected on the day of the first yellow fever vaccination. The sequence was collected from a man between 18 and 29 years old who received the YFV17D yellow fever vaccine. The chain joins TRBV4-1 to TRBJ2-2; no firm D call. The CDR3 spells CASSQGQLNTGELFF. As DNA, the CDR3 is TGCGCCAGCAGCCAAGGGCAGCTCAACACCGGGGAGCTGTTTTTT.